The present entry profiles one TCR beta chain with its context. The antigen remains undetermined. Between the trimmed V and J ends, which lost 2 bases and 2 bases, there was a span of 7 bases. Germline V gene sequence: CDR1 SGDLS, CDR2 YYNGEE. The CDR3 is 13 residues long. Primers included in the PCR were 60 Vbeta and 13 Jbeta primers. This table comes from immunoSEQ multiplex PCR, and its TCRdb copy is limited to in-frame clones, with some not included. The table includes around 100,000 clones, 70% detected once. The data derive from a study of cytomegalovirus exposure and HLA in healthy donors. General study results and limits: TRBV6-2, TRBV6-3 and some other V segments were unresolvable in 87-base-pair reads. Presence/absence analyses treated sequencing depth as roughly uniform across donors. In a later analysis, TCR beta V- and J-gene trimming was associated with a missense DCLRE1C variant.

This sequence was found in a middle-aged man in good health and CMV-seropositive. Input material: PBMCs. This chain joins TRBV9 and TRBJ1-1; D uncertain. The CDR3 nucleotides read TGTGCCAGCAGCGTTCCAGGTAACACTGAAGCTTTCTTT. Translated: CASSVPGNTEAFF. Drawing the rest from reference TRBV9 and TRBJ1-1, the complete variable domain is DSGVTQTPKHLITATGQRVTLRCSPRSGDLSVYWYQQSLDQGLQFLIQYYNGEERAKGNILERFSAQQFPDLHSELNLSSLELGDSALYFCASSVPGNTEAFFGQGTRLTVV.